This is a list of T cell receptor beta chains from one sample in a study of post-analysis software for immune sequencing data. TCRdb ran MiXCR on the PCR reads and lists one entry per CDR3 protein. The top ten hold about 3.4% of the sample, which has some 190,000 distinct CDR3 sequences, roughly 30% seen once. The sample taken for sequencing was blood. These receptors were collected from a girl under 18 with multiple sclerosis. Each CDR3 is given with its conserved first and last residue. A D gene is named only where the DNA matches it firmly. Rows may omit the clone size; those that give it use once, few, many or a size class.

D gene,J gene,clone size,V gene,CDR3 protein,CDR3 DNA
NA,TRBJ1-6,NA,TRBV5-1,CASSLEAGPRNSPLHF,TGCGCCAGCAGCTTGGAGGCAGGGCCCCGTAATTCACCCCTCCACTTT
TRBD1,TRBJ2-1,NA,TRBV5-1,CASSRDRGPSGYNEQFF,TGCGCCAGCAGCCGGGACAGGGGGCCTAGCGGGTACAATGAGCAGTTCTTC
NA,TRBJ1-4,few,TRBV7-9,CASSFSSRAYEEKLFF,TGTGCCAGCAGCTTTAGTTCGAGGGCCTATGAGGAAAAACTGTTTTTT
NA,TRBJ2-7,NA,TRBV21-1,CASSAPRPRVAYEQYF,TGTGCCAGCAGCGCCCCAAGACCCAGGGTTGCCTACGAGCAGTACTTC
TRBD2,TRBJ2-1,many,TRBV3-1,CASSRRLAGDQYNEQFF,TGTGCCAGCAGCCGGAGACTAGCGGGAGACCAGTACAATGAGCAGTTCTTC
NA,TRBJ2-7,NA,TRBV6-1,CASADPPFSGHSYEQYF,TGTGCCAGCGCCGATCCGCCTTTTAGCGGCCATTCCTACGAGCAGTACTTC
NA,TRBJ2-7,NA,TRBV7-9,CASSLSDVEQYF,TGTGCCAGCAGCTTATCGGACGTCGAGCAGTACTTC
NA,TRBJ2-7,many,TRBV10-3,CAASGVRDSYEQYF,TGTGCCGCGTCGGGGGTGAGGGACTCCTACGAGCAGTACTTC
TRBD2,TRBJ2-7,few,TRBV5-6,CASRSIGTSGYNSSYNEQYF,TGTGCCAGCAGGTCCATAGGGACTAGCGGGTACAATAGCTCCTACAATGAGCAGTACTTC
NA,TRBJ2-1,NA,TRBV28,CASSPREPYNEQFF,TGTGCCAGCAGCCCCCGGGAGCCCTACAATGAGCAGTTCTTC
NA,TRBJ2-2,few,TRBV20-1,CSADRADPLNTGELFF,TGCAGTGCCGACCGGGCAGACCCACTAAACACCGGGGAGCTGTTTTTT